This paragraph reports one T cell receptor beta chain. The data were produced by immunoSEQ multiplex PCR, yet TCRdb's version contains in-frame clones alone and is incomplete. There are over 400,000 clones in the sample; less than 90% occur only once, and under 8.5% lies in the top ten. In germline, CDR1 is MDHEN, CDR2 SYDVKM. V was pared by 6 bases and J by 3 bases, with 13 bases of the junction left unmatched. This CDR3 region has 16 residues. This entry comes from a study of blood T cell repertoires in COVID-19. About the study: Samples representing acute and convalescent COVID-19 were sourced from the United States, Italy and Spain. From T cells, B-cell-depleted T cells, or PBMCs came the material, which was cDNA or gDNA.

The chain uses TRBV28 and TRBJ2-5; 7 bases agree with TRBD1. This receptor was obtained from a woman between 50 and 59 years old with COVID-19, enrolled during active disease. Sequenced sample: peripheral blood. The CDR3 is CASSPLGAGGEETQYF. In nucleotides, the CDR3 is TGTGCCAGCAGCCCCCTTGGGGCAGGGGGTGAAGAGACCCAGTACTTC.